This T cell receptor (beta chain) was identified during a study of shared clonotypes between healthy human individuals. The method was immunoSEQ multiplex PCR; TCRdb's version includes in-frame clones alone and lacks a portion of them. The table records more than 1 million clones, around 78% of them present only once. V was pared by 0 bases and J by 3 bases, with 15 bases between. Germline V gives CDR1 SGHTA, CDR2 FQGNSA. The CDR3 extends over 16 amino acids. The chain uses TRBV7-2 and TRBJ2-7; D is perhaps TRBD1 (6 bases). The sample consisted of memory CD4+ T cells from PBMCs. The sample's subset: CD45RA-negative fraction. The sequence derives from a young man in good health. Some clones in this sample may be carry-over from other donors' samples. The CDR3 spells CASSLAGDTTRYEQYF. As DNA, the CDR3 is TGTGCCAGCAGCTTAGCGGGGGACACTACTCGCTACGAGCAGTACTTC.